This section outlines one T cell receptor beta chain sequence together with its context. This entry comes from a study of T cell responses to AZD1222 COVID-19 vaccine. Clones were sequenced by immunoSEQ multiplex PCR, and TCRdb holds only the in-frame ones, with some missing. This sample has 84,000 or so clones, with about 90% found just once. V lost 2 bases and J 0 bases, leaving 8 bases between the germline ends. CDR3 size: 16 residues. Germline V gene sequence: CDR1 MNHNS, CDR2 SASEGT. This TCR derives from an adult in good health. The specimen was peripheral blood, collected on day 0 of AZD1222 vaccination. The V gene is TRBV6-1, the J gene TRBJ1-6, with D unclear. The CDR3 loop reads CASSEWLSSYNSPLHF. In DNA, the CDR3 is TGTGCCAGCAGTGAATGGCTGAGCTCCTATAATTCACCCCTCCACTTT.